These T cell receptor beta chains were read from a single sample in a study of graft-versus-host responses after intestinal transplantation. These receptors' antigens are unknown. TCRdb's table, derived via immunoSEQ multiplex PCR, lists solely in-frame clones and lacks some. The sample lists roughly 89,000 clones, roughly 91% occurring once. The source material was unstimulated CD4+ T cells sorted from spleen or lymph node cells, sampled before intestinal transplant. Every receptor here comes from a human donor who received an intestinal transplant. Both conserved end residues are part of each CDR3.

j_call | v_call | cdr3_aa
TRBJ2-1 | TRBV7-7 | CASSLTQYNEQFF
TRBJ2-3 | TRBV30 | CAWSVRRGQTDTQYF
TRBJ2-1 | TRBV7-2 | CASSLDTSGGYNEQFF
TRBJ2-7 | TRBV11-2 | CASSLDLEGAYEQYF
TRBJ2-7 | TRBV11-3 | CASSLEGGALLYEQYF
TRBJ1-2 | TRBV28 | CASSLSYSAYGYTF
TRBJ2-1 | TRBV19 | CASSISSGGQNEQFF
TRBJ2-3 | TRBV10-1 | CASSPRLVGTQYF
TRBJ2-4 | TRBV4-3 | CASSPVVQGLLAKNIQYF
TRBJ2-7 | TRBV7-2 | CASSLAHIPAVAEQYF
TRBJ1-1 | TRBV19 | CASRKRDTEAFF
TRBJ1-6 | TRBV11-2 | CASSYMAGHINSPLHF
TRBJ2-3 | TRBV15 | CATSRDGAATDTQYF
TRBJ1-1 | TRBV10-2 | CASSALGQGAEAFF
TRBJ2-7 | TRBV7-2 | CASSLAGRGEQYF
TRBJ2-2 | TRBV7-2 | CASSFELQRGNTGELFF
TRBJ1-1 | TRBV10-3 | CAISEQGAGTEAFF
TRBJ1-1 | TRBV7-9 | CASSPLGVKAFF
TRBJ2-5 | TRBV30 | CAWSSPGLAGETQYF
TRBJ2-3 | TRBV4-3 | CASSRGQGATDTQYF
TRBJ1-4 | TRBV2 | CASITGTNEKLFF
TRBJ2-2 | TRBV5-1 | CASSLGTGTTGELFF
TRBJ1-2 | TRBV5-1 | CASSFQGREEGGYTF
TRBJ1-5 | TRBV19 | CASIPGDRGRGYVNQPQHF
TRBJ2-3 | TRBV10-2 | CASSEWGLLTDTQYF
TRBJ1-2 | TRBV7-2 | CASSLALIFGNYGYTF
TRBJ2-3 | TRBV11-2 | CASSQNRGLDTQYF
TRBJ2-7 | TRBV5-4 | CASSPTPGQFSEQYF
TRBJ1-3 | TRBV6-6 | CASSTTGGGNTIYF
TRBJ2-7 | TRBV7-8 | CASSLVGQGGYEQYF
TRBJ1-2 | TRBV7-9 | CASSVSQGADGYTF
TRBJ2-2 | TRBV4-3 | CASSLGATNTGELFF
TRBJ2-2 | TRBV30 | CAWSVVQGAGGELFF
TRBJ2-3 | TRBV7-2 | CASSLAGGLAVTDTQYF
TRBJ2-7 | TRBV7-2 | CASSLMGRGGEQYF
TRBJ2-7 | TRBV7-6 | CASSLTGTSEQYF
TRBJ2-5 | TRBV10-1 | CASSEGPGKETQYF
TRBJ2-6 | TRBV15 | CATSMTGFGANVLTF
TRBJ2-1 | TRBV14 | CASSTQRTGSSEQFF
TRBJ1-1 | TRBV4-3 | CASSQGGEAFF
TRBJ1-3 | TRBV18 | CASSRAQAGENTIYF
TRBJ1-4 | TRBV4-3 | CASSQALTGGEATNEKLFF
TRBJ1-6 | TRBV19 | CASSIAGQAMAPLHF
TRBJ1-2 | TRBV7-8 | CASSPRGGTGEANYGYTF
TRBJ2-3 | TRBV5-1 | CASSLGSGGGQNTQYF
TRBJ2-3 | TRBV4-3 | CASSQGTGVTDTQYF
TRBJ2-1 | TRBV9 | CASSLAGGPGSEQFF
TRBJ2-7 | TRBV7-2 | CASSYRSGNYEQYF
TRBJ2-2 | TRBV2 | CASRAGTGGTGELFF
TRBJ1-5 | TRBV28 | CASRRQGGSRQPQHF
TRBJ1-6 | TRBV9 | CASSVEPQGGSTYNSPLHF
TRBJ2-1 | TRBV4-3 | CASSQGETTYNEQFF
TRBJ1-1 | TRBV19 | CASNPRQGAYTEAFF
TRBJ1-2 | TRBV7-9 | CASNRGDSASYGYTF
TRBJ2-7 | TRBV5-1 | CAPAKGRDNVEQYF
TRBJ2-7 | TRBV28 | CASRIAGSEQYF
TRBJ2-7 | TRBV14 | CASSQAPTLAGGLTEQYF
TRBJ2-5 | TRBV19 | CASSGQIQETQYF
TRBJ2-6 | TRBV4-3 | CASSQGVGGSLFPGANVLTF
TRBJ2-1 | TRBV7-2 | CASSLNGALPNEQFF